The entry that follows covers one TCR beta chain sequence. Antigen unknown. In the same sample, other DNA sequences code for this CDR3. Between the trimmed V and J ends, which lost 0 bases and 3 bases, there was a span of 10 bases. The germline CDR1 and CDR2 sequences are SGDLS and YYNGEE. This CDR3 has 14 amino acids. The sample comes from a study of shared clonotypes between healthy human individuals. Generated by immunoSEQ multiplex PCR, the TCRdb table keeps only in-frame clones and is missing some. The sample holds approximately 1,500,000 clones, roughly 97% seen once. Whole-study findings and limits: Sharing across four donors was highest in naive CD4 (around 5%) and lowest in memory CD8 (approximately 0.4%). Estimated richness values were generally larger in naive subsets than in memory subsets. The authors expected sequencing depth to affect clonotype sharing among donors.

Sequenced sample: naive CD4+ T cells sorted from blood. As to subset: CD45RA+ positively selected. The receptor comes from a man aged 25-45 years in good health. The chain couples TRBV9 to TRBJ2-7, with a weak D call TRBD2 (6 bases). For the CDR3, the DNA is TGTGCCAGCAGCGTAGCGGGAGAAAGCTACGAGCAGTACTTC. Its translation is CASSVAGESYEQYF.